This is a list of T cell receptor beta chains from one sample in a study of T cells after yellow fever vaccination. MiXCR was run by TCRdb on the 5' RACE reads, yielding one entry per CDR3 protein. The table has about 63,000 distinct CDR3 sequences, about 7% seen once; the top ten hold 36%. Sequences were derived from CD8+ T cells sorted from PBMCs, sampled 15 days after the yellow fever booster vaccination. The receptors were sampled from a man aged 25-45 years who received the YFV17D yellow fever vaccine. Each CDR3 is given with its conserved first and last residue. The D gene is left open where the match is weak. The size entry gives once, few or many counts, or a class when the clone is expanded.

d_call: -
cdr3_length: 13
v_call: TRBV4-3
clone_size: many
j_call: TRBJ2-5
cdr3_nt: TGCGCCAGCAGCCAAGACGGCGGAGAGACCCAGTACTTC
cdr3_aa: CASSQDGGETQYF

d_call: TRBD2
cdr3_length: 15
v_call: TRBV12-3/TRBV12-4
clone_size: many
j_call: TRBJ2-2
cdr3_nt: TGTGCCATAATACTAGCGGGAGGGCCCAGCGGGGAGCTGTTTTTT
cdr3_aa: CAIILAGGPSGELFF

d_call: TRBD2
cdr3_length: 18
v_call: TRBV29-1
clone_size: many
j_call: TRBJ2-1
cdr3_nt: TGCAGCGTTGAAGGCGCTAGCGGGACAATCGGAAGGGGCAATGAGCAGTTCTTC
cdr3_aa: CSVEGASGTIGRGNEQFF

d_call: -
cdr3_length: 14
v_call: TRBV6-1
clone_size: many
j_call: TRBJ1-2
cdr3_nt: TGTGCCAGCAGTAAAGAGACAGGTTGGAATGGCTACACCTTC
cdr3_aa: CASSKETGWNGYTF

d_call: -
cdr3_length: 14
v_call: TRBV18
clone_size: few
j_call: TRBJ2-1
cdr3_nt: TGTGCCAGCTCACCAGTGACTGGCAACAATGAGCAGTTCTTC
cdr3_aa: CASSPVTGNNEQFF

d_call: -
cdr3_length: 12
v_call: TRBV19
clone_size: many
j_call: TRBJ1-2
cdr3_nt: TGTGCCAGTAGTATAGAGGGCGCTGGCTACACCTTC
cdr3_aa: CASSIEGAGYTF

d_call: -
cdr3_length: 15
v_call: TRBV10-3
clone_size: many
j_call: TRBJ2-7
cdr3_nt: TGTGCCATCAGTGTTGTGAAGGACCTCTCCTACGAGCAGTACTTC
cdr3_aa: CAISVVKDLSYEQYF

d_call: -
cdr3_length: 13
v_call: TRBV20-1
clone_size: many
j_call: TRBJ1-1
cdr3_nt: TGCAGTGCGGGATCGGGGGCGGTTACTGAAGCTTTCTTT
cdr3_aa: CSAGSGAVTEAFF

d_call: -
cdr3_length: 16
v_call: TRBV7-2
clone_size: many
j_call: TRBJ2-3
cdr3_nt: TGTGCCAGCAGCCGGAGGGGGGGATCTTACACAGATACGCAGTATTTT
cdr3_aa: CASSRRGGSYTDTQYF

d_call: TRBD1
cdr3_length: 17
v_call: TRBV9
clone_size: many
j_call: TRBJ2-3
cdr3_nt: TGTGCCAGCAGCGCTCCCCGAACCGGGACAGGGTTAGATACGCAGTATTTT
cdr3_aa: CASSAPRTGTGLDTQYF

d_call: -
cdr3_length: 14
v_call: TRBV5-1
clone_size: many
j_call: TRBJ2-1
cdr3_nt: TGCGCCAGCAGCTCGTTAAGGCGATACAATGAGCAGTTCTTC
cdr3_aa: CASSSLRRYNEQFF

d_call: TRBD2
cdr3_length: 18
v_call: TRBV29-1
clone_size: few
j_call: TRBJ2-1
cdr3_nt: TGCAGCGTTGGGGGGGTGACTAGCGGGGCCATCCCCTACAATGAGCAGTTCTTC
cdr3_aa: CSVGGVTSGAIPYNEQFF

d_call: -
cdr3_length: 14
v_call: TRBV12-3/TRBV12-4
clone_size: many
j_call: TRBJ2-2
cdr3_nt: TGTGCCAGCAGTACTCCCGGGAACACCGGGGAGCTGTTTTTT
cdr3_aa: CASSTPGNTGELFF

d_call: -
cdr3_length: 15
v_call: TRBV4-3
clone_size: many
j_call: TRBJ1-5
cdr3_nt: TGCGCCAGCAGCCAGGCCTTGGGAAGCAATCAGCCCCAGCATTTT
cdr3_aa: CASSQALGSNQPQHF

d_call: -
cdr3_length: 12
v_call: TRBV7-2
clone_size: many
j_call: TRBJ2-3
cdr3_nt: TGTGCCAGCAGCTACCTCACAGATACGCAGTATTTT
cdr3_aa: CASSYLTDTQYF

d_call: -
cdr3_length: 13
v_call: TRBV29-1
clone_size: many
j_call: TRBJ2-7
cdr3_nt: TGCAGCGTTGAATGGGACACGCCCTACGAGCAGTACTTC
cdr3_aa: CSVEWDTPYEQYF

d_call: -
cdr3_length: 15
v_call: TRBV7-2
clone_size: many
j_call: TRBJ2-3
cdr3_nt: TGTGCCAGCAGCTTAGTCGGCGGGAACACAGATACGCAGTATTTT
cdr3_aa: CASSLVGGNTDTQYF

d_call: -
cdr3_length: 16
v_call: TRBV7-9
clone_size: many
j_call: TRBJ2-1
cdr3_nt: TGTGCCAGCAGCACCAGGGGGGCTAGCGGGCCTAAATCGCAGTTCTTC
cdr3_aa: CASSTRGASGPKSQFF